The 30 T cell receptor beta chains in this list originate from one sample, sequenced in a study of blood T cell repertoires in COVID-19. The repertoire was sequenced with immunoSEQ multiplex PCR; TCRdb's copy has only in-frame clones and lacks some. This sample yields 20,000 to 25,000 clones, of which approximately 81% are seen a single time; roughly 3.2% belongs to the top ten. Sequences were obtained from peripheral blood. The receptors originated from a man in his forties with acute or convalescent COVID-19.

This chain connects TRBV30 to TRBJ1-1; D is perhaps TRBD1 (6 bases). Germline V gives CDR1 GTSNPN, CDR2 SVGIG (reference sequence). Trimming pared 5 bases from V and 7 bases from J, leaving 17 bases between. The CDR3 length is 13 residues. The CDR3 DNA follows: TGTGCCTGGGCGGGGGGCCCACCCGGTGAAGCTTTCTTT. Translated, it gives CAWAGGPPGEAFF.

This chain joins TRBV30 and TRBJ1-1; possible D gene TRBD1, 6 bases. Trimming took 6 bases from V and 5 from J, leaving 10 bases between them. The germline V gene encodes CDR1 GTSNPN and CDR2 SVGIG (reference sequence). The CDR3 has 11 amino acids. The CDR3 loop is CACYRDTEAFF. The CDR3 nucleotides read TGTGCCTGTTACAGGGATACTGAAGCTTTCTTT.

The genes are TRBV30 and TRBJ1-6, with no clear D. Trimming removed 1 base at V and 6 bases at J, with 19 bases between. The CDR3 is 17 residues long. The germline CDR1 and CDR2 sequences are GTSNPN and SVGIG (reference sequence). CDR3 DNA: TGTGCCTGGAGTGCAGGACGGACTTCCCCTGGTAATTCACCCCTCCACTTT. The encoded protein is CAWSAGRTSPGNSPLHF. The full variable domain, in which reference TRBV30 and TRBJ1-6 provide the parts outside the CDR3, is SQTIHQWPATLVQPVGSPLSLECTVEGTSNPNLYWYRQAAGRGLQLLFYSVGIGQISSEVPQNLSASRPQDRQFILSSKKLLLSDSGFYLCAWSAGRTSPGNSPLHFGNGTRLTVT.

The chain is built from TRBV6-1 and TRBJ2-3; the D is unclear. Germline V CDR1 and CDR2: MNHNS, SASEGT. The V and J ends lost 3 bases and 5 bases respectively, with 9 bases between them. This CDR3 has 13 residues. CDR3 sequence: CASSDDRGDTQYF. The CDR3 region has the DNA TGTGCCAGCAGTGACGATCGCGGAGATACGCAGTATTTT.

The genes are TRBV5-1 and TRBJ1-2, with 11 bases identical to TRBD1. Germline loops: CDR1 SGHRS, CDR2 YFSETQ. Trimming at V came to 0 bases and at J to 5 bases, leaving 9 bases not matched to a gene. The CDR3 consists of 17 residues. DNA of the CDR3: TGCGCCAGCAGCTTGGTTGGGACAGGGGGTGATCATTATGGCTACACCTTC. The encoded protein is CASSLVGTGGDHYGYTF.

Written as DNA, the CDR3 is TGTGCCAGCAGTTACTCGGGACAAGACTATGGCTACACCTTC. It specifies CASSYSGQDYGYTF. This sequence joins TRBV6-5 and TRBJ1-2, with D possibly being TRBD1 (6 bases). V lost 0 bases, J lost 3 bases, and 8 bases lay in between. CDR1 is MNHEY, CDR2 SVGAGI, per germline. CDR3 length: 14 amino acids.

The chain employs TRBV6-6 and TRBJ2-3; unclear D gene. This CDR3 has 11 amino acids. Trimming cost V 4 bases and J 3 bases, with 2 bases left between them. Looked up from germline, CDR1 is MNHNY and CDR2 is SVGAGI (reference sequence). CDR3 amino acids: CASSLTDTQYF. Here the CDR3 DNA reads TGTGCCAGCAGTTTAACAGATACGCAGTATTTT.

Only a few counts were recorded for this clone. This chain uses TRBV27 with TRBJ2-7; 7 nucleotides line up with TRBD1. CDR1 and CDR2 (germline): MNHEY, SMNVEV (reference sequence). This CDR3 is 15 amino acids long. V trimming: 0 bases; J trimming: 5 bases; junction bases outside the gene matches: 7. The CDR3 DNA reads as TGTGCCAGCAGTTTATCGTGGACAGGAGGTGACGAGCAGTACTTC. Protein product: CASSLSWTGGDEQYF.

This chain's CDR3 is CASSPRTGLYGYTF. The CDR3 region has the DNA TGCGCCAGCAGCCCCCGGACAGGTCTCTATGGCTACACCTTC. J is TRBJ1-2 and V is TRBV5-1; 7 nucleotides agree with TRBD1. This CDR3 is 14 amino acids long. V lost 4 bases and J lost 4; bases outside the gene matches: 7. In germline, CDR1 is SGHRS, CDR2 YFSETQ. Together with reference TRBV5-1 and TRBJ1-2, the CDR3 gives the full variable domain: KAGVTQTPRYLIKTRGQQVTLSCSPISGHRSVSWYQQTPGQGLQFLFEYFSETQRNKGNFPGRFSGRQFSNSRSEMNVSTLELGDSALYLCASSPRTGLYGYTFGSGTRLTVV.

The chain uses TRBV9 and TRBJ1-1; D call uncertain. The CDR3 length is 13 residues. V dropped 0 bases and J dropped 5 bases, with 8 bases sitting between them. CDR1 is SGDLS and CDR2 is YYNGEE in the germline V gene. The CDR3 region has the DNA TGTGCCAGCAGCGTAGGTTTGCGGACTGAAGCTTTCTTT. Protein product: CASSVGLRTEAFF.

The chain links TRBV9 to TRBJ2-1, with D possibly TRBD2 on 6 matching bases. Per germline, CDR1 SGDLS and CDR2 YYNGEE. Trimming took 6 bases from V and 4 from J, leaving 20 bases between them. This CDR3 has 16 residues. The CDR3 DNA reads as TGTGCCAGCATTCTCCCCGGAGGGCCCTCGTACAATGAGCAGTTCTTC. Amino acids: CASILPGGPSYNEQFF.

The chain carries TRBV6-1 and TRBJ1-5; the D is unclear. The ends were cut back, 3 bases at V and 6 bases at J, with 12 bases in the middle. The CDR3 runs to 14 residues. Germline CDR1 is MNHNS and CDR2 is SASEGT. CDR3 DNA sequence: TGTGCCAGCAGTGATTACGCGGGCGGTCAGCCCCAGCATTTT. The encoded protein is CASSDYAGGQPQHF.

This clone has only a few counts. This chain connects TRBV27 to TRBJ1-4; 8 nucleotides agree with TRBD1. The CDR3 is 14 residues long. Trimming cost V 6 bases and J 8 bases; bases outside gene matches: 8. Per germline, CDR1 MNHEY and CDR2 SMNVEV (reference sequence). In DNA, the CDR3 is TGTGCCAGCAGGGAGACAGGGGAACGAGAAAAACTGTTTTTT. Protein sequence: CASRETGEREKLFF.

This sequence joins TRBV9 and TRBJ2-5, with 10 bases matching TRBD2. V lost 4 bases to trimming and J lost 5 bases; unmatched junction nucleotides: 8. This CDR3 comprises 15 residues. The germline gives CDR1 SGDLS, CDR2 YYNGEE. CDR3 nucleotide sequence: TGTGCCAGCAGCCCCCCCGGGACTAGCGTCGAGACCCAGTACTTC. Its protein is CASSPPGTSVETQYF.

The chain has TRBV6-5 and TRBJ2-2; a weak D match, TRBD2 (5 bases). CDR3 length: 14 residues. Germline V CDR1 and CDR2: MNHEY, SVGAGI. Between the trimmed V and J ends, which lost 6 bases and 13 bases, there was a span of 21 bases. In DNA form, the CDR3 reads TGTGCCAGCAGCCTCCGGACTTCCACGGCGGGGCTGTTTTTT. Protein product: CASSLRTSTAGLFF.

This clone was seen more than once but under ten times. The J gene is TRBJ2-5, the V gene TRBV14; D gene uncertain. Germline CDR1 reads SGHDN; CDR2 reads FVKESK. This CDR3 has 14 amino acids. Deletions cut 1 base from V and 4 bases from J, with 10 bases between. CDR3 bases: TGTGCCAGCAGCCAAGGGGCAAGGTCAGAGACCCAGTACTTC. The encoded protein is CASSQGARSETQYF.

The chain links TRBV24-1 to TRBJ2-1, with 7 bases that match TRBD1. V was clipped by 4 bases and J by 0 bases; unmatched bases: 2. Germline CDR1 is KGHDR and CDR2 is SFDVKD. This CDR3 spans 15 amino acids. CDR3: CATSEYRGSYNEQFF. The CDR3 DNA follows: TGTGCCACCAGTGAGTACAGGGGCTCCTACAATGAGCAGTTCTTC.

Comment on this clone: Other DNA variants within this sample encode the same CDR3. The rearrangement links TRBV3-1 (or the pseudogene TRBV3-2) to TRBJ2-5, with D possibly being TRBD2 (5 bases). The ends were cut back, 1 base at V and 5 bases at J, with 8 bases in the middle. CDR1 is LGHDT, CDR2 YNNKEL, per germline (reference sequence). This CDR3 has 13 residues. The CDR3 protein is CASSQGRTETQYF. The CDR3 bases are TGTGCCAGCAGCCAAGGGAGGACGGAGACCCAGTACTTC.

The V call is TRBV7-6, the J call TRBJ2-1, with 9 bases lining up with TRBD2. The CDR3 is 15 amino acids. Trimming took 5 bases from V and 9 from J; bases not matched to a gene: 11. Per the germline V gene, CDR1 is SGHVS and CDR2 is FNYEAQ. The CDR3 is CASSQPGTSFSEQFF. The CDR3 nucleotides are TGTGCCAGCAGCCAACCCGGGACTAGCTTTTCTGAGCAGTTCTTC. Together with reference TRBV7-6 and TRBJ2-1, the CDR3 gives the full variable domain: GAGVSQSPRYKVTKRGQDVALRCDPISGHVSLYWYRQALGQGPEFLTYFNYEAQQDKSGLPNDRFSAERPEGSISTLTIQRTEQRDSAMYRCASSQPGTSFSEQFFGPGTRLTVL.

The chain joins TRBV5-1 to TRBJ2-7; D possibly corresponds to TRBD1 (5 bases). The length of the CDR3 is 15 residues. V was cut by 0 bases and J by 0 bases, with 10 bases left in between. CDR1 SGHRS and CDR2 YFSETQ come from the germline V gene. The CDR3 loop reads CASSLVPGSSYEQYF. In DNA, the CDR3 is TGCGCCAGCAGCTTGGTCCCAGGGTCCTCCTACGAGCAGTACTTC.

The genes are TRBV19 and TRBJ2-5, with D possibly TRBD2 on 6 matching bases. This CDR3 has 13 amino acids. Trimming removed 5 bases from V and 2 bases from J, with 9 bases in between. Germline loops: CDR1 LNHDA, CDR2 SQIVND (reference sequence). The CDR3 DNA sequence: TGTGCCAGTAGTTTCGGGGGACAAGAGACCCAGTACTTC. Translation: CASSFGGQETQYF.

This clone was seen a handful of times. The J gene is TRBJ2-2, the V gene TRBV7-8; 7 bases align to TRBD2. V shed 2 bases and J 7 bases; nucleotides not matched to a gene: 13. CDR3 length: 17 amino acids. Germline CDR1 SGHVS, CDR2 FQNEAQ. The CDR3 bases are TGTGCCAGCAGCTTACGGAATGTGGGGGGGACCGACGGGGAGCTGTTTTTT. Residues: CASSLRNVGGTDGELFF. The full variable domain, with the rest looked up from reference TRBV7-8 and TRBJ2-2, is GAGVSQSPRYKVAKRGQDVALRCDPISGHVSLFWYQQALGQGPEFLTYFQNEAQLDKSGLPSDRFFAERPEGSVSTLKIQRTQQEDSAVYLCASSLRNVGGTDGELFFGEGSRLTVL.

The chain joins TRBV7-3 to TRBJ2-5; 7 nucleotides agree with TRBD2. Germline V gives CDR1 SGHTA, CDR2 FQGTGA. V was pared by 1 base and J by 4 bases, with 6 bases of the junction left unmatched. The CDR3 has 15 residues. DNA of the CDR3: TGTGCCAGCAGCTTAAACGGGGGGACGTCAGAGACCCAGTACTTC. As protein: CASSLNGGTSETQYF.

The table lists this clone with a count of one. One base away lies a much larger clone, so this may be a sequencing read error. The chain uses TRBV5-5 and TRBJ2-5, with 8 bases matching TRBD2. The germline gives CDR1 SGHKS, CDR2 YYEKEE (reference sequence). The CDR3 is made up of 15 amino acids. The V and J ends lost 2 bases and 5 bases, in that order; junction bases with no gene match: 8. CDR3 protein: CASSFTGTREETQYF. The CDR3 region has the DNA TGTGCCAGCAGCTTCACCGGGACTAGGGAGGAGACCCAGTACTTC.

This rearrangement joins TRBV19 to TRBJ1-1, with 11 bases matching TRBD1. CDR1 and CDR2 from the germline V gene are LNHDA and SQIVND (reference sequence). CDR3 length: 15 amino acids. Trimming at V came to 6 bases and at J to 5 bases, leaving 8 bases not matched to a gene. The CDR3, as DNA: TGTGCCAGTAGGTTGGTCGGACAGGGGGCGACTGAAGCTTTCTTT. Translating it yields CASRLVGQGATEAFF.

This sequence joins TRBV19 and TRBJ1-5, with unresolved D. The V end lost 7 bases, the J end lost 4 bases, and 8 bases lay between the germline ends. The CDR3 contains 12 residues. Germline V gene data show CDR1 as LNHDA and CDR2 as SQIVND (reference sequence). Written as DNA, the CDR3 is TGTGCCAGTAACGCGGGGAATCAGCCCCAGCATTTT. Translated, it gives CASNAGNQPQHF.

The gene calls are TRBV5-5 and TRBJ2-4; D perhaps matches TRBD2 (7 bases). The CDR3 runs to 14 residues. Trimming shortened V by 2 bases and J by 8 bases, and 14 bases separated the two germline ends. Germline CDR1 SGHKS, CDR2 YYEKEE (reference sequence). Written as DNA, the CDR3 is TGTGCCAGCAGCTTCGGCGCGGGGGCGGACATTCAGTACTTC. Its translation: CASSFGAGADIQYF.

The rearrangement uses TRBV4-2 and TRBJ2-3; 9 nucleotides line up with TRBD2. CDR1 is LGHNA, CDR2 YNFKEQ, per germline. This CDR3 comprises 16 residues. Trimming took 1 base from V and 0 from J; bases not matched to a gene: 2. The CDR3 reads CASSQGLAGSTDTQYF. The CDR3 bases are TGTGCCAGCAGCCAAGGGCTAGCGGGGAGCACAGATACGCAGTATTTT.

A single count supports this clone. The chain carries TRBV3-1 (or the pseudogene TRBV3-2) and TRBJ2-1; the D gene is possibly TRBD2 (5 bases). This CDR3 spans 15 amino acids. The germline V gene has CDR1 LGHDT and CDR2 YNNKEL (reference sequence). Trimming removed 6 bases from V and 8 bases from J, with 20 bases in between. CDR3 DNA sequence: TGTGCCAGCAGACAACGCGGGCCGGTTAGTGATGAGCAGTTCTTC. It yields the protein CASRQRGPVSDEQFF.

The chain couples TRBV19 to TRBJ1-6, with D hard to call. The V end lost 6 bases, the J end lost 6 bases, and 9 bases lay between the germline ends. The germline gives CDR1 LNHDA, CDR2 SQIVND (reference sequence). This CDR3 contains 13 residues. The CDR3 nucleotides are TGTGCCAGTAGCAACTTCGCTAATTCACCCCTCCACTTT. It encodes CASSNFANSPLHF. The complete variable domain, with remaining parts taken from reference TRBV19 and TRBJ1-6, reads DGGITQSPKYLFRKEGQNVTLSCEQNLNHDAMYWYRQDPGQGLRLIYYSQIVNDFQKGDIAEGYSVSREKKESFPLTVTSAQKNPTAFYLCASSNFANSPLHFGNGTRLTVT.